Below are 10 T cell receptor beta chains sequenced from a single sample in a study of CD8+ T cells in alopecia areata. It was cDNA, reverse transcribed from extracted RNA, that served as the sequencing template. Sequencing was performed with immunoSEQ multiplex PCR; in TCRdb, only in-frame clones are kept and a portion is missing. This sample carries approximately 82,000 clones, around 54% of them seen once, and the ten largest clones take approximately 5.7%. Specimen: NKG2D-high CD8+ T cells sorted from blood. The receptors derive from a human donor with alopecia areata.

In its sample, this clone was seen a few times. The chain is built from TRBV29-1 and TRBJ1-1; 8 bases align to TRBD1. Trimming cost V 6 bases and J 7 bases; bases outside gene matches: 10. The CDR3 covers 13 residues. Per germline, CDR1 SQVTM and CDR2 ANQGSEA. The CDR3 DNA reads TGCAGCGTCGGACAGGGCAGATCCGATGAAGCTTTCTTT. It is translated as CSVGQGRSDEAFF.

This chain connects TRBV29-1 to TRBJ2-7; 8 nucleotides match TRBD1. Per germline, CDR1 SQVTM and CDR2 ANQGSEA. The CDR3 contains 16 residues. The trim removed 6 bases at V and 4 bases at J, leaving 17 bases unmatched. CDR3 loop: CSVLPVTGAPGYEQYF. CDR3 DNA sequence: TGCAGCGTCCTCCCAGTGACAGGGGCCCCCGGGTACGAGCAGTACTTC.

The sample holds a few counts of this clone. The chain links TRBV29-1 to TRBJ2-5, with D unclear. The CDR3 runs to 12 residues. Trimming took off 6 bases at V and 2 bases at J, with 10 bases between the two ends. Germline V lookup: CDR1 SQVTM, CDR2 ANQGSEA. The CDR3 DNA follows: TGCAGCGTCCCCCTAAAGCAAGAGACCCAGTACTTC. Its protein product is CSVPLKQETQYF.

The chain couples TRBV9 to TRBJ2-5, with TRBD1 matching over 9 bases. The V gene end was trimmed by 3 bases and the J gene end by 11 bases; junction bases not matched to a gene: 8. CDR3 length equals 13 residues. Germline CDR1 SGDLS, CDR2 YYNGEE. The CDR3 sequence: CASSGGTGREQYF. The CDR3 bases are TGTGCCAGCAGCGGAGGGACAGGGCGTGAACAGTACTTC. Full variable domain (remainder filled in from reference TRBV9 and TRBJ2-5): DSGVTQTPKHLITATGQRVTLRCSPRSGDLSVYWYQQSLDQGLQFLIQYYNGEERAKGNILERFSAQQFPDLHSELNLSSLELGDSALYFCASSGGTGREQYFGPGTRLLVL.

This clone was observed a handful of times. The chain joins TRBV28 to TRBJ2-5; 13 nucleotides line up with TRBD2. Trimming removed 4 bases from V and 1 base from J; junction bases left unmatched: 9. Looked up from germline, CDR1 is MDHEN and CDR2 is SYDVKM. The CDR3 runs to 18 residues. The CDR3 is CASSYTRLAGGLQETQYF. For the CDR3, the DNA is TGTGCCAGCAGTTATACCCGACTAGCGGGGGGACTCCAAGAGACCCAGTACTTC.

This clone was found a few times. V gene TRBV11-2 combines with J gene TRBJ2-7; tentatively, D is TRBD2 (7 bases). CDR1 SGHAT and CDR2 FQNNGV come from the germline V gene. Trimming removed 3 bases from V and 2 bases from J, with 11 bases in between. The CDR3 runs 14 residues. The CDR3 is CASSLGEGAYEQYF. The CDR3 DNA is TGTGCCAGCAGCTTGGGGGAGGGGGCCTACGAGCAGTACTTC.

J is TRBJ2-7 and V is TRBV27; D is undetermined. CDR1 is MNHEY and CDR2 is SMNVEV in the germline V gene (reference sequence). The V gene lost 8 bases and the J gene lost 7 bases, with 15 bases spanning the gap. CDR3 length: 12 amino acids. CDR3: CASGPSLREQYF. CDR3 nucleotide sequence: TGTGCCAGCGGTCCTTCGTTGCGGGAGCAGTACTTC.

The V gene is TRBV27, the J gene TRBJ2-7; D is tentatively TRBD1 or TRBD2 (6 bases each). CDR3 length equals 13 residues. Trimming cost V 3 bases and J 6 bases, with 12 bases left between them. Germline V gene sequence: CDR1 MNHEY, CDR2 SMNVEV (reference sequence). The CDR3 DNA sequence: TGTGCCAGCAGTTTGGGGGGCTTCACCGAGCAGTACTTC. This sequence encodes CASSLGGFTEQYF.

The rearrangement joins TRBV4-1 to TRBJ2-5; 9 bases fit TRBD1. The V and J ends lost 0 bases and 0 bases, in that order; junction bases with no gene match: 2. This CDR3 region has 16 residues. Germline CDR1 MGHRA, CDR2 YSYEKL. CDR3 in DNA: TGCGCCAGCAGCCAAGAGGGGACAGGGCACCAAGAGACCCAGTACTTC. Translation: CASSQEGTGHQETQYF.

In this sample, this clone turned up once. The gene calls are TRBV6-5 and TRBJ2-7; the D call may be TRBD1 or TRBD2 (5 bases each). The V and J ends lost 0 bases and 0 bases respectively, with 12 bases between them. Germline V gene sequence: CDR1 MNHEY, CDR2 SVGAGI. The CDR3 length is 16 residues. The CDR3 is CASSYSRGTVSYEQYF. In nucleotides, the CDR3 is TGTGCCAGCAGTTACTCGAGGGGCACCGTCTCCTACGAGCAGTACTTC.